The source of this T cell receptor beta chain is a study of blood T cell repertoires in COVID-19. V dropped 5 bases and J dropped 7 bases, with 24 bases sitting between them. The germline V gene encodes CDR1 LGHDT and CDR2 YNNKEL (reference sequence). The CDR3 consists of 17 residues. The method was immunoSEQ multiplex PCR; TCRdb's version includes in-frame clones alone and lacks a portion of them. The table includes roughly 100,000 clones, about nine tenths detected once. The TCR sequence derives from a woman aged 45 to 65 with COVID-19, enrolled during active disease. The source material was peripheral blood. The chain carries TRBV3-1 (or the pseudogene TRBV3-2) and TRBJ2-1; D is perhaps TRBD2 (7 bases). The CDR3 spells CASSNRLGGAAGNEQFF. DNA for the CDR3: TGTGCCAGCAGCAACCGGTTGGGGGGGGCCGCTGGGAATGAGCAGTTCTTC.